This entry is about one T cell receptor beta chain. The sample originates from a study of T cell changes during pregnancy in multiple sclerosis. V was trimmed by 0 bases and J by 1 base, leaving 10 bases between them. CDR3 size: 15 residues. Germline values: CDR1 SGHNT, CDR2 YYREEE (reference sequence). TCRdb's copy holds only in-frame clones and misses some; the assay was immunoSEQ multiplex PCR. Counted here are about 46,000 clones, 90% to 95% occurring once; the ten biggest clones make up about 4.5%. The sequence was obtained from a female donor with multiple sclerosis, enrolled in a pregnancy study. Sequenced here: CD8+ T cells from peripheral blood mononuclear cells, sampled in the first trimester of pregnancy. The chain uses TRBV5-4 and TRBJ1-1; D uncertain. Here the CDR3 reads CASSLERTTNTEAFF. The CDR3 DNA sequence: TGTGCCAGCAGCTTGGAGAGGACTACGAACACTGAAGCTTTCTTT.